This passage covers 13 T cell receptor beta chains from one sample sequenced in a study of blood T cell repertoires in COVID-19. Some clones are missing from TCRdb's copy, which holds only in-frame ones; the method was immunoSEQ multiplex PCR. The repertoire holds fewer than 400,000 clones, with about 89% as singletons. Sequencing used PBMCs or T cells enriched from blood (not recorded which). Receptor source: a man aged 60 to 75 who had recovered from COVID-19.

The chain links TRBV7-3 to TRBJ2-7, with 7 positions matching TRBD2. This CDR3 is built from 15 residues. Germline V gene sequence: CDR1 SGHTA, CDR2 FQGTGA. V was clipped by 1 base and J by 2 bases; unmatched bases: 5. CDR3 coding DNA: TGTGCCAGCAGCTTAAGGGCTAGCGGCCCCTACGAGCAGTACTTC. The encoded protein is CASSLRASGPYEQYF.

This chain uses TRBV18 with TRBJ2-5; weak D call: TRBD1 (6 bases). V was trimmed by 1 base and J by 4 bases, leaving 7 bases between them. CDR1 and CDR2 (germline): KGHSH, LQKENI. The CDR3 covers 13 residues. For the CDR3, the DNA is TGTGCCAGCTCACCACAAGGGGGAGAGACCCAGTACTTC. This translates into CASSPQGGETQYF. Filled out from reference TRBV18 and TRBJ2-5, the complete variable domain reads NAGVMQNPRHLVRRRGQEARLRCSPMKGHSHVYWYRQLPEEGLKFMVYLQKENIIDESGMPKERFSAEFPKEGPSILRIQQVVRGDSAAYFCASSPQGGETQYFGPGTRLLVL.

The rearrangement uses TRBV2 and TRBJ2-1, with 8 bases aligning to TRBD2. CDR3 size: 16 residues. V lost 6 bases, J lost 7 bases, and 14 bases stayed unmatched. Germline loops: CDR1 SNHLY, CDR2 FYNNEI. Written as DNA, the CDR3 is TGTGCCAGCAGGGATTGGACTAGCTGGCGAGGGAATGAGCAGTTCTTC. Translation gives CASRDWTSWRGNEQFF.

The J gene is TRBJ2-1, the V gene TRBV24-1; 9 bases match TRBD1. The junction had 6 bases not matched to a gene; V was cut back by 4 bases and J by 3 bases. The CDR3 length is 16 residues. Germline-derived CDR1 and CDR2 are KGHDR and SFDVKD. CDR3 amino acids: CATSDPGTGIYNEQFF. CDR3 DNA sequence: TGTGCCACCAGTGACCCCGGGACAGGGATCTACAATGAGCAGTTCTTC.

J is TRBJ2-4 and V is TRBV19; no definite D call. The CDR3 covers 16 residues. Germline CDR1 LNHDA, CDR2 SQIVND (reference sequence). V lost 1 base and J 1 base, leaving 11 bases between the germline ends. DNA of the CDR3: TGTGCCAGTAGTATAGTTACTAACAAGGCCAAAAACATTCAGTACTTC. It translates to CASSIVTNKAKNIQYF.

The V and J genes are TRBV5-6 and TRBJ2-2; 8 bases line up with TRBD1. The V gene's germline CDR1 is SGHDT and CDR2 YYEEEE. This CDR3 has 16 residues. The V and J ends lost 3 bases and 6 bases, in that order; junction bases with no gene match: 10. In nucleotides, the CDR3 is TGTGCCAGCAGCTGGACAGGGATCGGGGTACCCGGGGAGCTGTTTTTT. Translated, it gives CASSWTGIGVPGELFF.

This clone was counted between two and nine times. The chain links TRBV11-2 to TRBJ1-5; D gene ambiguous. V was clipped by 1 base and J by 6 bases, with 19 bases between them. From germline, CDR1 is SGHAT and CDR2 FQNNGV. The CDR3 length is 17 residues. The CDR3 spells CASSLGFSTEGGQPQHF. The DNA of the CDR3 is TGTGCCAGCAGCTTAGGTTTCTCGACGGAGGGAGGTCAGCCCCAGCATTTT.

CDR3 coding DNA: TGTGCCAGCAGCGTCAGAACGGGGACAAACGGCTACACCTTC. As protein: CASSVRTGTNGYTF. This sequence joins TRBV2 and TRBJ1-2, with TRBD1 as a possible D gene (6 bases). The CDR3 is 14 residues long. Deletions cut 6 bases from V and 8 bases from J, with 19 bases between. Germline V gene data show CDR1 as SNHLY and CDR2 as FYNNEI. Variable domain in full (rest from reference TRBV2 and TRBJ1-2): EPEVTQTPSHQVTQMGQEVILRCVPISNHLYFYWYRQILGQKVEFLVSFYNNEISEKSEIFDDQFSVERPDGSNFTLKIRSTKLEDSAMYFCASSVRTGTNGYTFGSGTRLTVV.

The chain combines TRBV7-9 with TRBJ1-4; 10 nucleotides align to TRBD1. Germline V gene sequence: CDR1 SEHNR, CDR2 FQNEAQ (reference sequence). The CDR3 length is 14 residues. V lost 3 bases, J lost 8 bases, and 3 bases stayed unmatched. CDR3: CASSFGDRGEKLFF. The CDR3 coding sequence is TGTGCCAGCAGCTTTGGGGACAGGGGCGAAAAACTGTTTTTT.

V gene TRBV6-2 or TRBV6-3 combines with J gene TRBJ2-3, with D possibly being TRBD1 (6 bases). V was shortened by 5 bases and J by 0 bases, with 21 bases between the two germline ends. Germline CDR1 reads MNHEY; CDR2 reads SVGEGT. The CDR3 extends over 18 amino acids. The CDR3 DNA is TGTGCCAGCAGTCCGATTCGCGGACAGCAATTTAGCACAGATACGCAGTATTTT. Encoded protein: CASSPIRGQQFSTDTQYF.

The J gene is TRBJ2-7, the V gene TRBV19; TRBD2 is a possible D gene (6 bases). Per the germline V gene, CDR1 is LNHDA and CDR2 is SQIVND (reference sequence). Trimming left V 4 bases short and J 5 bases short, with 15 bases between. The CDR3 loop spans 14 amino acids. The CDR3 region is CASSNRDSGDEQYF. The CDR3 DNA follows: TGTGCCAGTAGTAACCGGGACTCCGGGGACGAGCAGTACTTC.

On this clone: The sample carries other DNA sequences with the same CDR3. The rearrangement joins TRBV5-1 to TRBJ2-1, with 7 bases fitting TRBD1. Unmatched junction bases numbered 2, after V lost 0 bases and J lost 5 bases. This CDR3 has 14 residues. CDR1 and CDR2 (germline): SGHRS, YFSETQ. CDR3 in amino acids: CASSLDRGNNEQFF. The DNA of the CDR3 is TGCGCCAGCAGCTTGGACAGGGGTAACAATGAGCAGTTCTTC.

This clone was recorded a few times. V usage is TRBV28 and J usage is TRBJ2-1; 10 bases are shared with TRBD2. The trim removed 6 bases at V and 6 bases at J, leaving 5 bases unmatched. CDR3 length: 14 amino acids. Germline V gives CDR1 MDHEN, CDR2 SYDVKM. The CDR3 DNA reads TGTGCCAGCAGCGAACTAGCGGGAATCAATGAGCAGTTCTTC. Protein product: CASSELAGINEQFF.